These 10 T cell receptor beta chains originate from one sample sequenced in a study of blood T cell repertoires in COVID-19. Measured with immunoSEQ multiplex PCR; TCRdb has only the in-frame clones, and not every one. The sample carries about 99,000 clones, approximately 84% recorded once. The sequenced sample was peripheral blood. These receptors came from a human donor in a cohort sampled during active or convalescent COVID-19.

The rearrangement uses TRBV28 and TRBJ1-5, with 8 bases fitting TRBD1. Germline-derived CDR1 and CDR2 are MDHEN and SYDVKM. The CDR3 totals 13 residues. J lost 15 bases, V lost 2 bases, and 9 bases had no gene match. The CDR3 sequence is CASSLGSRDRMHF. The CDR3 DNA reads as TGTGCCAGCAGTTTAGGGTCCAGGGACAGGATGCATTTT.

The genes are TRBV30 and TRBJ1-4; 11 nucleotides line up with TRBD1. There are 12 residues in the CDR3. V shed 5 bases, J shed 8 bases, and the junction held 1 base outside the gene matches. Germline V gives CDR1 GTSNPN, CDR2 SVGIG (reference sequence). CDR3 bases: TGTGCCTGGGGGACAGGGGGGGAAAAACTGTTTTTT. It translates to CAWGTGGEKLFF.

The V gene is TRBV5-6, the J gene TRBJ2-7; tentatively, D is TRBD2 (6 bases). There are 14 residues in the CDR3. The germline V and J ends were trimmed by 4 bases and 4 bases, with 15 bases remaining between them. CDR1 is SGHDT and CDR2 is YYEEEE in the germline V gene. For the CDR3, the DNA is TGTGCCAGCAGCCGGGCCCCCGGGAGTTACGAGCAGTACTTC. This sequence encodes CASSRAPGSYEQYF.

V is TRBV19 and J is TRBJ2-5, with TRBD1 identical over 8 bases. Germline-derived CDR1 and CDR2 are LNHDA and SQIVND (reference sequence). V shed 5 bases and J 5 bases; nucleotides not matched to a gene: 13. The CDR3 runs 16 residues. CDR3 residues: CASSPRTGIGGETQYF. The CDR3, as DNA: TGTGCCAGTAGTCCGAGGACAGGGATTGGGGGTGAGACCCAGTACTTC.

The V gene is TRBV2, the J gene TRBJ1-2; 10 bases line up with TRBD1. The CDR3 runs to 15 residues. CDR1 and CDR2 from the germline V gene are SNHLY and FYNNEI. J was trimmed by 8 bases and V by 3 bases; bases with no gene match: 9. The CDR3 here is CASSERDRGVGGYTF. The CDR3 DNA reads TGTGCCAGCAGTGAGCGGGACAGGGGAGTGGGAGGCTACACCTTC.

The rearrangement joins TRBV3-1 (or the pseudogene TRBV3-2) to TRBJ1-5; no clear D. This CDR3 region has 17 residues. Germline values: CDR1 LGHDT, CDR2 YNNKEL (reference sequence). V dropped 0 bases and J dropped 2 bases, with 14 bases sitting between them. The CDR3 nucleotides are TGTGCCAGCAGCCAAGAGGCGGGTTCCTGGTGCAATCAGCCCCAGCATTTT. Translating gives CASSQEAGSWCNQPQHF.

The V gene is TRBV9, the J gene TRBJ1-2; D not resolved. CDR1 is SGDLS and CDR2 is YYNGEE in the germline V gene. Trimming left V 4 bases short and J 8 bases short, with 15 bases between. The CDR3 runs to 13 residues. The CDR3 region is CASSPREVSGYTF. CDR3 in DNA: TGTGCCAGCAGCCCCCGGGAGGTTTCGGGCTACACCTTC.

The V call is TRBV5-4, the J call TRBJ2-1; D possibly corresponds to TRBD2 (6 bases). This CDR3 is built from 16 residues. The germline V and J ends were trimmed by 0 bases and 5 bases, with 15 bases remaining between them. Germline CDR1 and CDR2: SGHNT and YYREEE (reference sequence). The CDR3 sequence is CASSLGGLAIHNEQFF. In DNA form, the CDR3 reads TGTGCCAGCAGCTTGGGAGGGCTAGCGATCCACAATGAGCAGTTCTTC.

V and J are TRBV2 and TRBJ1-3; D is possibly TRBD1 (5 bases). Germline V gene data show CDR1 as SNHLY and CDR2 as FYNNEI. Trimming took 6 bases from V and 0 from J, leaving 12 bases between them. The CDR3 contains 15 residues. CDR3 coding DNA: TGTGCCAGCAGGAAGGGGCAGACCTCTGGAAACACCATATATTTT. Translation gives CASRKGQTSGNTIYF. Combining the CDR3 with reference TRBV2 and TRBJ1-3 gives the whole variable domain EPEVTQTPSHQVTQMGQEVILRCVPISNHLYFYWYRQILGQKVEFLVSFYNNEISEKSEIFDDQFSVERPDGSNFTLKIRSTKLEDSAMYFCASRKGQTSGNTIYFGEGSWLTVV.

For the CDR3, the DNA is TGTGCCAGCAGCCAGGCTACCGGGACAGGGAGAAGGGGCTACACCTTC. It yields the protein CASSQATGTGRRGYTF. The rearrangement uses TRBV5-4 and TRBJ1-2; TRBD1 matches at 9 bases. The CDR3 is 16 amino acids. V dropped 4 bases and J dropped 8; count of bases not matched to a gene: 15. Germline CDR1 is SGHNT and CDR2 is YYREEE (reference sequence).